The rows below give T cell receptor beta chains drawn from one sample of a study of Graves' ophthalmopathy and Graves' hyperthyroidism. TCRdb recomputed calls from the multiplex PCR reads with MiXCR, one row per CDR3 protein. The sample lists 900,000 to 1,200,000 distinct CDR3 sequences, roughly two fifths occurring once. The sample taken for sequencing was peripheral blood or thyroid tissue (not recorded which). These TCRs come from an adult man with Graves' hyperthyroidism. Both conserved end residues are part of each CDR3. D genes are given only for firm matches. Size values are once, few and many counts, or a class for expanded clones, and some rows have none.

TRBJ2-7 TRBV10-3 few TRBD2 TGTGCCACACAAGGCGGGAGGGAGGGTTACGAGCAGTACTTC CATQGGREGYEQYF
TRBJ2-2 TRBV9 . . TGTGCCAGCTCACCACGGACTCAGGGCGCGAACACCGGGGAGCTGTTTTTT CASSPRTQGANTGELFF
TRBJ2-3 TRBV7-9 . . TGTGCCAGCAGCTTAAGTCCCACAGATACGCAGTATTTT CASSLSPTDTQYF
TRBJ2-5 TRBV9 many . TGTGCCAGCAGCGTAAGGTCAGGCCAAGAGACCCAGTACTTC CASSVRSGQETQYF
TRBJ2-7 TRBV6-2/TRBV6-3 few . TGTGCCAGCAGTTCGCGTTACTCCTACGAGCAGTACTTC CASSSRYSYEQYF
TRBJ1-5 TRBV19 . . TGTGCCAGTAGTATCTGGGGGTGGGACGGAGTCAATCAGCCCCAGCATTTT CASSIWGWDGVNQPQHF
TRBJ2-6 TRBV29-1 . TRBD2 TGCAGCGTTGAAGGGGCCGGGACTAGCGGGGACTACGTCCTGACTTTC CSVEGAGTSGDYVLTF
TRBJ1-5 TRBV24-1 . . TGTGCCAGCAGTTATCGTCCGTTAGATTATCAGCCCCAGCATTTT CASSYRPLDYQPQHF
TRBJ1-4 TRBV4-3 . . TGCGCCAGCAGCCAAGATAAACAGGGTGTCGGAAAACTGTTTTTT CASSQDKQGVGKLFF
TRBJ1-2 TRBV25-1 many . TGTGCCAGCAGTGAACCCCTCTCCACAGGGCTCTATGGCTACACCTTC CASSEPLSTGLYGYTF
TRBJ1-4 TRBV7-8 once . TGTGCCAGCAGCTTAGGGGGTGGAGCTAATGAAAAACTGTTTTTT CASSLGGGANEKLFF
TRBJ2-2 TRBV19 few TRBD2 TGTGCCAGTAGGCCTCGGGCGGGAGGATGGGGGGAGCTGTTTTTT CASRPRAGGWGELFF
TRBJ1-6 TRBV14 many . TGTGCCAGCAGCGATCTTCGCAGGGATAATTCACCCCTCCACTTT CASSDLRRDNSPLHF
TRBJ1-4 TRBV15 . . TGTGCCACCAGCAGCCAAGACGGGACGTCTGGTGAAAAACTGTTTTTT CATSSQDGTSGEKLFF
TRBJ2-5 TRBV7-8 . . TGTGCCAGCAGCCCGATGAAGACACATCAAGAGACCCAGTACTTC CASSPMKTHQETQYF
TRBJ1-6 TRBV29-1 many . TGCAGCGTTGCTATCTCGGCAGCTAATTCACCCCTCCACTTT CSVAISAANSPLHF
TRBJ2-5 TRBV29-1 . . TGCAGCGTTGAAGTCGGTCAGGGGATGTTCTTC CSVEVGQGMFF
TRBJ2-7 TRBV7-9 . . TGTGCCAGCAGGCCTCGGGTTGTCTACGAGCAGTACTTC CASRPRVVYEQYF
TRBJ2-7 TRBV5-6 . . TGTGCCAGCAGCCCGGAAGGGTTAGGGTTCTACGAGCAGTACTTC CASSPEGLGFYEQYF
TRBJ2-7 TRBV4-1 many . TGCGCCAGCAGCCCAGTAAGACGTGGCTACGAGCAGTACTTC CASSPVRRGYEQYF
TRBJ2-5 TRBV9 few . TGTGCCAGCAGCGTAAGGCCCTCGACAGGAAAAGAGACCCAGTACTTC CASSVRPSTGKETQYF
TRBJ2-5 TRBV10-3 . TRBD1 TGTGCCAGCAGCTGGACAGGGGTCGGACCCCAGTACTTC CASSWTGVGPQYF
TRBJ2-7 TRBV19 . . TGTGCCAGTAGTATAAGGGCAGCTAGCCCACGCTACGAGCAGTACTTC CASSIRAASPRYEQYF
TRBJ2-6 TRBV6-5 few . TGTGCCAGCAGTTATCAGGGAAACTCTGGGGCCAACGTCCTGACTTTC CASSYQGNSGANVLTF
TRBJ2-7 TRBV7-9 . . TGTGCCAGCAATCCAATCGAAATCCAAATATACGAGCAGTACTTC CASNPIEIQIYEQYF
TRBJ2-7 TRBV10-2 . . TGCGCCAGCAGTGACTCGAGCGATACCTACGAGCAGTACTTC CASSDSSDTYEQYF
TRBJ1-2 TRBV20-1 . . TGCAGTGCGTCGGGGACGGCCGCTAACTATGGCTACACCTTC CSASGTAANYGYTF
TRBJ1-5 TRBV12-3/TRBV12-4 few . TGTGCCAGCGGCCAAGGGGAGGGCCAGCCCCAGCATTTT CASGQGEGQPQHF
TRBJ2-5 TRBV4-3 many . TGCGCCAGCAGCCAAGATGGAGCTAACCAAGAGACCCAGTACTTC CASSQDGANQETQYF
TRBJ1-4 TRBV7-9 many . TGTGCCAGCAGCCCCCCCGGAGGGGGTGGTGAAAAACTGTTTTTT CASSPPGGGGEKLFF
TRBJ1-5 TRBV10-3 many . TGTGCCATCAGTAGACAGCGGGATCAGCCCCAGCATTTT CAISRQRDQPQHF
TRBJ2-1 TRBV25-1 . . TGTGCCAGCAGTGGGGTCGGGTTCGTTTTCAGTGAGCAGTTCTTC CASSGVGFVFSEQFF
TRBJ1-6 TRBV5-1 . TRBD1 TGCGCCAGCAGCGCACAGGGGAATAATAATTCACCCCTCCACTTT CASSAQGNNNSPLHF
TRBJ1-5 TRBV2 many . TGTGCCAGCAGTGAAGCGTGGGGGGTGCGCAATCAGCCCCAGCATTTT CASSEAWGVRNQPQHF
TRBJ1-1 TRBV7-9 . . TGTGCCAGCAGGGACCCTCTAGGCGCTGAAGCTTTCTTT CASRDPLGAEAFF
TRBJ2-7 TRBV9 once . TGTGCCAGCAGCGTTGAAGACGAGCTAGGCGGCTACGAGCAGTACTTC CASSVEDELGGYEQYF
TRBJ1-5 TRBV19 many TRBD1 TGCGCCAGCAGCCCGGGGACAGCCAGCAATCAGCCCCAGCATTTT CASSPGTASNQPQHF
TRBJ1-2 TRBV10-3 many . TGTGCCATCAGTGAGCAGACAGGTCTGGCTAACTATGGCTACACCTTC CAISEQTGLANYGYTF
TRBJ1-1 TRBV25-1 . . TGTGCCAGCAGTTCTAGTAAAACAGAGAACACTGAAGCTTTCTTT CASSSSKTENTEAFF
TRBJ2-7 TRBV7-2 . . TGTGCCAGCAGCTCCGGGAACAGCGCCGGCGACGAGCAGTACTTC CASSSGNSAGDEQYF
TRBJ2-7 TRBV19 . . TGTGCCAGTAGTAAAACGAAGAGCAGCTACGAGCAGTACTTC CASSKTKSSYEQYF
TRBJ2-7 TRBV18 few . TGTGCCAGCTCACCAGGCGTTTACTACGAGCAGTACTTC CASSPGVYYEQYF
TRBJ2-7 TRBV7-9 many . TGTGCCAGCAGCTCGACCTACGAGCAGTACTTC CASSSTYEQYF
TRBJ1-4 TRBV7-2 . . TGTGCCAGCAGTTTTAGATTGGCTAATGAAAAACTGTTTTTT CASSFRLANEKLFF
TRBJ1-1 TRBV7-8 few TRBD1 TGTGCCTGGAGTGGGACAGGGAAAGAGGCTTTCTTT CAWSGTGKEAFF
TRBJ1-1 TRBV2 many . TGTGCCAGCCGGAGGGAACTGTCAACTGAAGCTTTCTTT CASRRELSTEAFF
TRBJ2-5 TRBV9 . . TGTGCCAGCAGCGTGACCGTGGGGGCCCAAGAGACCCAGTACTTC CASSVTVGAQETQYF
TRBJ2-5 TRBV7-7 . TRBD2 TGTGCCTGCAGCTTAAGCGGGACTCGAGAGACCCAGTACTTC CACSLSGTRETQYF
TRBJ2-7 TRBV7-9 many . TGTGCCAGCAGGTCTGACTCTTACGAGCAGTACTTC CASRSDSYEQYF
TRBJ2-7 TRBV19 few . TGTGCCAGTGCCGGGACACCCCACGAGCAGTACTTC CASAGTPHEQYF
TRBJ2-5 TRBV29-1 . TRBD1 TGCAGCGTTGAGACAGGGGGGGTGGAGACCCAGTACTTC CSVETGGVETQYF
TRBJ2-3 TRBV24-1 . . TGTGCCACCAGTGATTTGGGAGGTTCAGCGAGCACAGATACGCAGTATTTT CATSDLGGSASTDTQYF
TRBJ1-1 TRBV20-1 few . TGCAGTGCCGGAGTGGACGGAGCTTTCTTT CSAGVDGAFF
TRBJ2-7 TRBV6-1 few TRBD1 TGTGCCAGCAGTTACTCGGGCGGAGACAGGGCCAACGAGCAGTACTTC CASSYSGGDRANEQYF